A selection of T cell receptor beta chains follows, all from one sample in a study of blood T cell repertoires in COVID-19. The assay was immunoSEQ multiplex PCR, and TCRdb's table has in-frame clones only and misses some. The data hold 200,000 to 250,000 clones, with approximately 85% observed a single time. Input material: peripheral blood. All receptors derive from a woman in her 70s with COVID-19, enrolled during active disease. CDR3s include the opening cysteine and the closing phenylalanine or tryptophan. D genes are given only for firm matches. Clone size is shown for a subset of rows, as once, few, many or a class of expanded clone.

clone_size	v_call	d_call	j_call	cdr3_nt	cdr3_aa
-	TRBV11-3	-	TRBJ2-5	TGTGCCAGCAGCCGCCGGGGTGAAGAGACCCAGTACTTC	CASSRRGEETQYF
-	TRBV11-2	TRBD1	TRBJ1-2	TGTGCCAGCAGCGCCCCCCACACAGGGGGCGACTATGGCTACACCTTC	CASSAPHTGGDYGYTF
-	TRBV10-3	-	TRBJ1-3	TGTGCCATCAGCCCCGAACAGACCGCTGGAAACACCATATATTTT	CAISPEQTAGNTIYF
-	TRBV7-8	-	TRBJ2-3	TGTGCCAGCAGCCTCGAAGGGACTAGCACAGATACGCAGTATTTT	CASSLEGTSTDTQYF
once	TRBV3-1/TRBV3-2	TRBD1	TRBJ1-6	TGTGCCAGCAGCCAAGATTATCGGACAGGGTATTCACCCCTCCACTTT	CASSQDYRTGYSPLHF
-	TRBV11-3	-	TRBJ2-1	TGTGCCAGCAGCTTAGGCACACAGGGCGGCAATGAGCAGTTCTTC	CASSLGTQGGNEQFF
once	TRBV7-3	-	TRBJ1-2	TGTGCCAGCAGCTTGGAGGGCCTTTATGGCTACACCTTC	CASSLEGLYGYTF
once	TRBV19	-	TRBJ1-5	TGTGCCAGTAGTGGCGACAGGATTCAGCCCCAGCATTTT	CASSGDRIQPQHF
-	TRBV5-1	TRBD1	TRBJ1-1	TGCGCCAGCAGCCAAGGACAGGGGCTAAGGAACACTGAAGCTTTCTTT	CASSQGQGLRNTEAFF
-	TRBV7-2	TRBD1	TRBJ1-2	TGTGCCAGCAGCTTAAGGGGACAGGGGGTCAACTATGGCTACACCTTC	CASSLRGQGVNYGYTF
-	TRBV19	-	TRBJ1-5	TGTGCCAGTAGTCCGACAGGAGTCAATCAGCCCCAGCATTTT	CASSPTGVNQPQHF
-	TRBV20-1	-	TRBJ2-7	TGCAGTGCTAGTCCGCGGGGGCTTAGCTCCTACGAGCAGTACTTC	CSASPRGLSSYEQYF
-	TRBV12-3/TRBV12-4	TRBD1	TRBJ1-1	TGTGCCAGCACCGAGGACAGGTACACTGAAGCTTTCTTT	CASTEDRYTEAFF
-	TRBV6-1	-	TRBJ2-1	TGTGCCAGCAGTGATGAGGTTCATGAGCAGTTCTTC	CASSDEVHEQFF
-	TRBV11-3	-	TRBJ1-3	TGTGCCAGCAGCCTACAAACAGGGATTGGAAACACCATATATTTT	CASSLQTGIGNTIYF
once	TRBV7-3	TRBD1	TRBJ1-1	TGTGCCAGCAGCGCTGGACAGGGGGTCTACACTGAAGCTTTCTTT	CASSAGQGVYTEAFF
-	TRBV29-1	TRBD1	TRBJ1-2	TGCAGCGTTGAAGTGGGCAGGGGGCCTGATGGCTACACCTTC	CSVEVGRGPDGYTF
-	TRBV5-1	-	TRBJ2-3	TGCGCCAGCAGCTTGGAGGGGGGGCACACAGATACGCAGTATTTT	CASSLEGGHTDTQYF
-	TRBV19	-	TRBJ1-1	TGTGCCAGTAGTATCAGGGTGGTAAACACTGAAGCTTTCTTT	CASSIRVVNTEAFF
-	TRBV6-5	TRBD1	TRBJ1-3	TGTGCCAGCAGTTACGGGACAGATGACGGAGGAAACACCATATATTTT	CASSYGTDDGGNTIYF
-	TRBV7-9	TRBD2	TRBJ2-1	TGTGCCAGCAGCCCAGGACTAGCGGGAGTTGATGAGCAGTTCTTC	CASSPGLAGVDEQFF
-	TRBV9	TRBD1	TRBJ1-3	TGTGCCAGCAGAGGGGGCGCGCCTGGAAACACCATATATTTT	CASRGGAPGNTIYF
-	TRBV6-1	-	TRBJ1-4	TGTGCCAGCAGTGATCTGGGGAGCCTTAATGAAAAACTGTTTTTT	CASSDLGSLNEKLFF
-	TRBV30	-	TRBJ1-5	TGTGCCTGGACGAGGACGGACAGAAATCAGCCCCAGCATTTT	CAWTRTDRNQPQHF
-	TRBV6-6	TRBD1	TRBJ1-2	TGTGCCAGCACCCCGACAGGGAGTGTTGGCGGCTACACCTTC	CASTPTGSVGGYTF
once	TRBV19	TRBD1	TRBJ1-2	TGTGCCAGTAGTATCGACAGGGGGCGGTATGGCTACACCTTC	CASSIDRGRYGYTF
-	TRBV6-2/TRBV6-3	TRBD2	TRBJ2-1	TGTGCCAGCAGTTACTGGCTAGCGGGAGGCCAGAGCTCCTACAATGAGCAGTTCTTC	CASSYWLAGGQSSYNEQFF
-	TRBV4-1	-	TRBJ2-1	TGCGCCAGCAGCCAAACGAGGGGGTACAATGAGCAGTTCTTC	CASSQTRGYNEQFF
-	TRBV4-1	-	TRBJ2-1	TGCGCCAGCAGGGATGCGGGGAGCTCCTACAATGAGCAGTTCTTC	CASRDAGSSYNEQFF
-	TRBV7-2	TRBD2	TRBJ2-3	TGTGCCAGCAGCCCCCAGGAGCGGGAGACCCTCAGCACAGATACGCAGTATTTT	CASSPQERETLSTDTQYF
once	TRBV19	TRBD1	TRBJ2-4	TGTGCCAGTAGTATAGACCTCCCACAGGGGGGACTAGCCAAAAACATTCAGTACTTC	CASSIDLPQGGLAKNIQYF
-	TRBV11-1	-	TRBJ2-1	TGTGCCAGCAGCGAGTACAATGAGCAGTTCTTC	CASSEYNEQFF
-	TRBV19	-	TRBJ1-2	TGTGCCAGTAGTATTCCGGACAGCACGAGGAGTGGCTACACCTTC	CASSIPDSTRSGYTF
-	TRBV4-3	TRBD1	TRBJ2-7	TGCGCCAGCAGCCAACACCTCAGGGGGAGCAACGAGCAGTACTTC	CASSQHLRGSNEQYF
-	TRBV27	-	TRBJ2-1	TGTGCCAGCACCGGATGGGGGGGGCACAATGAGCAGTTCTTC	CASTGWGGHNEQFF
-	TRBV5-1	-	TRBJ2-2	TGCGCCAGCAGCTCCGAGACAGGGAACACCGGGGAGCTGTTTTTT	CASSSETGNTGELFF
-	TRBV5-4	TRBD1	TRBJ2-2	TGTGCCAGCAGCCCCATCGGGCAGGGGGCCACCGGGGAGCTGTTTTTT	CASSPIGQGATGELFF
-	TRBV18	-	TRBJ2-1	TGTGCCAGCTCACCACTAAGAGGGGGACGGTCCTACAATGAGCAGTTCTTC	CASSPLRGGRSYNEQFF
-	TRBV5-6	-	TRBJ1-2	TGTGCCAGCAGCGCCGTGGGGGGAGGGAGCGGCTATGGCTACACCTTC	CASSAVGGGSGYGYTF
-	TRBV18	TRBD1	TRBJ1-2	TGTGCCAGCTCACCGGGACAGGCGTTTGGTTATGGCTACACCTTC	CASSPGQAFGYGYTF
-	TRBV19	-	TRBJ2-5	TGTGCCAGTAGGCCCGGTCTGAGCACCAGGGAGACCCAGTACTTC	CASRPGLSTRETQYF
-	TRBV6-5	-	TRBJ2-1	TGTGCCCTCTCGTCCCAGGGATTCACCTACAATGAGCAGTTCTTC	CALSSQGFTYNEQFF
-	TRBV11-3	-	TRBJ1-1	TGTGCCAGCAGTCAGGGGCGCTTTGAAGCTTTCTTT	CASSQGRFEAFF
-	TRBV2	TRBD1	TRBJ1-1	TGTGCCAGCAGTGACCAGGGGGGAGACACTGAAGCTTTCTTT	CASSDQGGDTEAFF
-	TRBV19	-	TRBJ1-1	TGTGCCAGTAGTATAGACCAGATGATGAACACTGAAGCTTTCTTT	CASSIDQMMNTEAFF
-	TRBV5-4	-	TRBJ2-5	TGTGCCAGCAGCCCGGTCGGGGTTGAGACCCAGTACTTC	CASSPVGVETQYF
few	TRBV6-1	TRBD1	TRBJ1-1	TGTGCCAGCAGTGACAGGACAGGACAGATTACTGAAGCTTTCTTT	CASSDRTGQITEAFF
-	TRBV7-8	TRBD1	TRBJ1-1	TGTGCCAGCAGCTTAGCGCGGGGACAGGGAGGTCACTTT	CASSLARGQGGHF
-	TRBV6-1	-	TRBJ2-1	TGTGCCAGCAGTGAAGTTACAGGATACCAATACAATGAGCAGTTCTTC	CASSEVTGYQYNEQFF
-	TRBV11-2	-	TRBJ2-3	TGTGCCAGCAGCTTATCTGGCCTAGCGAGACTAAGCACAGATACGCAGTATTTT	CASSLSGLARLSTDTQYF
-	TRBV6-1	TRBD1	TRBJ1-2	TGTGCCAGCAGTGAGGGACCGGGACAGGGGATTAGTGGCTACACCTTC	CASSEGPGQGISGYTF
-	TRBV15	-	TRBJ2-5	TGTGCCACCAGCACCCTTTCTAAGGAGACCCAGTACTTC	CATSTLSKETQYF
once	TRBV11-2	-	TRBJ1-6	TGTGCCAGCAGTACGGGGGGAAATAATTCACCCCTCCACTTT	CASSTGGNNSPLHF
-	TRBV18	-	TRBJ1-1	TGTGCCAGCTCACCACAAGGAGGCATGAACACTGAAGCTTTCTTT	CASSPQGGMNTEAFF
-	TRBV5-6	TRBD1	TRBJ1-2	TGTGCCAGCAGCAAGCGCAGGACAGGCGACTATGGCTACACCTTC	CASSKRRTGDYGYTF
-	TRBV7-2	TRBD2	TRBJ2-7	TGTGCCAGCAGCTTAGGAACTAGCGGGATAAGGAACGAGCAGTACTTC	CASSLGTSGIRNEQYF
-	TRBV5-1	-	TRBJ2-5	TGCGCCAGCGACCTCGGGGGTACCGATCTCCAAGAGACCCAGTACTTC	CASDLGGTDLQETQYF
-	TRBV6-6	TRBD1	TRBJ1-1	TGTGCCAGCAGTTGGTCGACAGGGGGGTCAACTGAAGCTTTCTTT	CASSWSTGGSTEAFF